This T cell receptor (beta chain) was recorded in a study of blood T cells in healthy people across ages. Next came a second PCR, run for about 6 to 12 cycles, which used a sample-barcoded 5' primer along with a J-beta primer mix. Each CDR3 protein gets one entry after TCRdb re-called the 5' RACE reads with MiXCR. The data show 600,000 to 850,000 distinct CDR3 sequences, with 35% to 45% seen just once and 20% to 25% held by the top ten. V was clipped by 5 bases and J by 5 bases, with 9 bases between them. CDR3 length equals 12 residues. Germline CDR1 reads LGHNT; CDR2 reads FRNRAP. Every sample had a minimum of 6 million PBMCs isolated.

The sequencing input was blood. V gene TRBV12-5 combines with J gene TRBJ1-2; no firm D call. This TCR came from a woman aged 55-69 years in good health. CDR3 amino acids: CASGLGGYGYTF. The CDR3 nucleotides are TGTGCTAGTGGTCTCGGAGGATATGGCTACACCTTC.